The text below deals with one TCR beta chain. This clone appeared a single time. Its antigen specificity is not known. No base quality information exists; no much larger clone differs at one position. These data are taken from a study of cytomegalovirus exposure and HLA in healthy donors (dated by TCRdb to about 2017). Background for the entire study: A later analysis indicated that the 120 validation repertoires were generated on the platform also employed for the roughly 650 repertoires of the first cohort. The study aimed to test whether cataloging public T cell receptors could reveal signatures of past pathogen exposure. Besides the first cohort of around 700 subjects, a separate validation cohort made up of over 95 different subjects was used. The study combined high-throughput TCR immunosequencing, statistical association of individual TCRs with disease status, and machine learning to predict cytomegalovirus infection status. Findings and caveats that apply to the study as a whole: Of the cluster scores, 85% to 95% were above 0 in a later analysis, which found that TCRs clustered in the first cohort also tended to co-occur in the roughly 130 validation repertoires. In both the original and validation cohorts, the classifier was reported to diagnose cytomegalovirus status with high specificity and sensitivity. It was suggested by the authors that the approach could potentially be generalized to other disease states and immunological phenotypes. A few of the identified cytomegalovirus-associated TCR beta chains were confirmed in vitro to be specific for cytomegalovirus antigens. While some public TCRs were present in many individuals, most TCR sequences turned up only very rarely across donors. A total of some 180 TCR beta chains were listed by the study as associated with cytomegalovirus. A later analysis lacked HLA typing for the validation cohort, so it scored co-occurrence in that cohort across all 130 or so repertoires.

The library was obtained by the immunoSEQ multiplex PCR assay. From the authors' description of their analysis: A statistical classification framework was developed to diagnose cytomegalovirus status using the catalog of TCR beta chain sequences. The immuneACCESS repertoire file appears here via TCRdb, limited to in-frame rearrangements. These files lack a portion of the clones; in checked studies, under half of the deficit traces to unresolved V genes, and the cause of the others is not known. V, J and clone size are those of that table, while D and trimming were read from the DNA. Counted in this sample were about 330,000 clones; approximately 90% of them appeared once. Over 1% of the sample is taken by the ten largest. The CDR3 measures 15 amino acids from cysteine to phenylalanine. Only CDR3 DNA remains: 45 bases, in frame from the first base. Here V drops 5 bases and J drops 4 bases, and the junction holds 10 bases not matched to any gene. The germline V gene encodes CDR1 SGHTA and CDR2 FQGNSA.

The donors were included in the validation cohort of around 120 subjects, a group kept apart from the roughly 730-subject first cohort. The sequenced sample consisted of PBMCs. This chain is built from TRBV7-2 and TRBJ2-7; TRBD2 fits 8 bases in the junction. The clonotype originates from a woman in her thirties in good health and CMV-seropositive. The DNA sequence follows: TGTGCCAGCAGCCCTAGGTTGGCGGGAGGATACGAGCAGTACTTC. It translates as CASSPRLAGGYEQYF.